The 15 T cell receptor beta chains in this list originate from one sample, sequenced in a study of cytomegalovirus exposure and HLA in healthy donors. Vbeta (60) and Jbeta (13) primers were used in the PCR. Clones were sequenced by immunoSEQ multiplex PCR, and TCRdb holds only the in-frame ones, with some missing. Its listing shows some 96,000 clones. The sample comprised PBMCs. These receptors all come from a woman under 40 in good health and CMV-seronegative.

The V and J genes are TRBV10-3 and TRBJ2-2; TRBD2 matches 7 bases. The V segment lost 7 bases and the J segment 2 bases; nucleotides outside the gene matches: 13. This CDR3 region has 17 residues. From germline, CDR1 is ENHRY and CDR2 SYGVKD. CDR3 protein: CAIKRGSGGANTGELFF. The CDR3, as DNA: TGTGCCATCAAACGCGGGAGTGGAGGGGCTAACACCGGGGAGCTGTTTTTT.

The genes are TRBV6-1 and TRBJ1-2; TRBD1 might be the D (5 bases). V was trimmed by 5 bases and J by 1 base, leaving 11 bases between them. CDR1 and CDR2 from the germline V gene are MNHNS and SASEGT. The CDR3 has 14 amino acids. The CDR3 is CASSRTGNNYGYTF. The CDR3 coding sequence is TGTGCCAGCAGTCGAACAGGCAATAACTATGGCTACACCTTC.

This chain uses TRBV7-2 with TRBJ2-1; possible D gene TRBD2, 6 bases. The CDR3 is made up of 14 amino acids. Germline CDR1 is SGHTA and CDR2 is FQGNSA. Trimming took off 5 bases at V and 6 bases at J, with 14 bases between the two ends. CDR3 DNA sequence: TGTGCCAGCAGCCCCGACCGGAGGGGCAATGAGCAGTTCTTC. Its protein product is CASSPDRRGNEQFF.

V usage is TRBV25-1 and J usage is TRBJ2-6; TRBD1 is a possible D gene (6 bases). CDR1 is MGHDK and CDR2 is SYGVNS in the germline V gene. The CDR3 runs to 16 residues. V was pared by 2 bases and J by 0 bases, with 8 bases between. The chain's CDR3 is CASSERGNSGANVLTF. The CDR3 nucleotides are TGTGCCAGCAGTGAAAGGGGGAACTCTGGGGCCAACGTCCTGACTTTC.

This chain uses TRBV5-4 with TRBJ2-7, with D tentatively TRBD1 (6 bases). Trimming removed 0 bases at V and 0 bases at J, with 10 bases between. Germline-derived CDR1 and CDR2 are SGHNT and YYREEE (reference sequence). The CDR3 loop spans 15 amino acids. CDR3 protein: CASSLDTGSSYEQYF. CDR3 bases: TGTGCCAGCAGCTTGGATACAGGGAGCTCCTACGAGCAGTACTTC. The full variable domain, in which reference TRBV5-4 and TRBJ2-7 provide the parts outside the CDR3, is ETGVTQSPTHLIKTRGQQVTLRCSSQSGHNTVSWYQQALGQGPQFIFQYYREEENGRGNFPPRFSGLQFPNYSSELNVNALELDDSALYLCASSLDTGSSYEQYFGPGTRLTVT.

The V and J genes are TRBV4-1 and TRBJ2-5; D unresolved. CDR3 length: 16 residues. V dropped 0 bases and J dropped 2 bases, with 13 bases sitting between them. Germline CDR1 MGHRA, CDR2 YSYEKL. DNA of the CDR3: TGCGCCAGCAGCCAAGAATGGATAGACGGGCAAGAGACCCAGTACTTC. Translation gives CASSQEWIDGQETQYF.

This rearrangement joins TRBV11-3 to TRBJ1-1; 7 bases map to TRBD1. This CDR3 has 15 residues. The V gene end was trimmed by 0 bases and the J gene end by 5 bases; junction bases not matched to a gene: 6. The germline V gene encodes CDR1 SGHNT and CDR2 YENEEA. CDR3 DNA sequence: TGTGCCAGCAGCTTAGATTCAGGGGGGAGGACTGAAGCTTTCTTT. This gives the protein CASSLDSGGRTEAFF.

The CDR3 bases are TGTGCCAGCAGTGAGCTCCGGGACAGCTCTGGAAACACCATATATTTT. Its protein is CASSELRDSSGNTIYF. This chain joins TRBV6-4 and TRBJ1-3; the match to TRBD1 covers 7 bases. The CDR3 loop spans 16 amino acids. The J segment lost 0 bases and the V segment lost 3 bases, leaving 5 bases of the junction unmatched. Germline loops: CDR1 MRHNA, CDR2 SNTAGT.

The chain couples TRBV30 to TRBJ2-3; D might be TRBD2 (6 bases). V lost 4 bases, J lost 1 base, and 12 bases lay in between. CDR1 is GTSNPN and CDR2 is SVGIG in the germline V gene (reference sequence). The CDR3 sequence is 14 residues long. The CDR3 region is CAWKLTGGTDTQYF. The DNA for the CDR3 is TGTGCCTGGAAACTCACGGGGGGCACAGATACGCAGTATTTT.

CDR3 region: CSVAPGQGLGGYTF. The CDR3 DNA is TGCAGCGTTGCGCCGGGACAGGGATTAGGCGGCTACACCTTC. J is TRBJ1-2 and V is TRBV29-1, with 9 bases matching TRBD1. Germline lookup yields CDR1 SQVTM and CDR2 ANQGSEA. The CDR3 is 14 residues long. V lost 4 bases to trimming and J lost 8 bases; unmatched junction nucleotides: 11.

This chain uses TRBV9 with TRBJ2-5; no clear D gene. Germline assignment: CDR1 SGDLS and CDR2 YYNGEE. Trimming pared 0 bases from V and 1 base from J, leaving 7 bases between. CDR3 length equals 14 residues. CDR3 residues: CASSVGHTQETQYF. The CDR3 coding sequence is TGTGCCAGCAGCGTAGGGCACACCCAAGAGACCCAGTACTTC.

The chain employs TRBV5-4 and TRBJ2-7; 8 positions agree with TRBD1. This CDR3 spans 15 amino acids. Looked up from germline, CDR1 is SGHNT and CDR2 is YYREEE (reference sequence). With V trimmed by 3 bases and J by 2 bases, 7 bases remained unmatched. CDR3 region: CASSWGQAYPYEQYF. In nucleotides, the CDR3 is TGTGCCAGCAGCTGGGGACAGGCATACCCCTACGAGCAGTACTTC.

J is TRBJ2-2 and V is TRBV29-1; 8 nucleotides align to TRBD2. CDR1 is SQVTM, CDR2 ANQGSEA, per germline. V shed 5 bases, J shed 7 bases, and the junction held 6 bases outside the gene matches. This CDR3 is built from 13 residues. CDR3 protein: CSVNGGAIGELFF. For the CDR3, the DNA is TGCAGCGTTAACGGGGGGGCTATCGGGGAGCTGTTTTTT.

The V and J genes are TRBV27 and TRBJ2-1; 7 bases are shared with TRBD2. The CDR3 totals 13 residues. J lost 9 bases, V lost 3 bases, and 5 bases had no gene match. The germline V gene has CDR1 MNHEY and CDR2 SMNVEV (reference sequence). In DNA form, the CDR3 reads TGTGCCAGCAGTTTCGGGGGAGGGCCTGAGCAGTTCTTC. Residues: CASSFGGGPEQFF.

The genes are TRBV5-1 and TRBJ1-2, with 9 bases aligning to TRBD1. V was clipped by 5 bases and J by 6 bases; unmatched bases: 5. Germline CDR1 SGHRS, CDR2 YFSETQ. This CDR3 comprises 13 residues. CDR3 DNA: TGCGCCAGCAGAGAGACAGGGGGGAATGGCTACACCTTC. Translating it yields CASRETGGNGYTF.